A single sample gave rise to the 9 T cell receptor beta chains below, sequenced in a study of early T cells in non-severe SARS-CoV-2 infection. Via MiXCR, TCRdb re-called the 5' RACE reads, giving one row per CDR3 protein. Seen here are tens of thousands of distinct CDR3 sequences, around 16% observed once, and the top ten hold about 4%. The source was whole blood, collected at baseline. These receptor sequences come from an adult who was a healthcare worker with PCR-confirmed SARS-CoV-2 infection or an uninfected control (not recorded which).

This clonotype was counted a few times. The V and J genes are TRBV27 and TRBJ2-5; tentatively, D is TRBD1 (6 bases). The V end was cut by 6 bases, the J end by 3 bases, with 14 bases between. Germline loops: CDR1 MNHEY, CDR2 SMNVEV (reference sequence). CDR3 size: 14 residues. CDR3 bases: TGTGCCAGCAGCCCAGGGGTTCCTGAAGAGACCCAGTACTTC. It translates to CASSPGVPEETQYF.

This clonotype came up a few times. CDR3 sequence: CAIQGMNTEAFF. DNA for the CDR3: TGTGCCATCCAGGGGATGAACACTGAAGCTTTCTTT. The gene calls are TRBV10-3 and TRBJ1-1; perhaps TRBD1 as D (6 bases). V dropped 8 bases and J dropped 0 bases, with 7 bases sitting between them. This CDR3 region has 12 residues. Germline lookup yields CDR1 ENHRY and CDR2 SYGVKD.

This clonotype has just a few counts. This rearrangement joins TRBV12-3 or TRBV12-4 to TRBJ2-2; no definite D call. The CDR3 covers 19 residues. V dropped 2 bases and J dropped 0 bases, with 19 bases sitting between them. The DNA for the CDR3 is TGTGCCAGCAGTTTAAGGCTAATCGGTTCAGGACCGAACACCGGGGAGCTGTTTTTT. Its translation: CASSLRLIGSGPNTGELFF.

This chain connects TRBV7-6 to TRBJ2-3, with 8 bases identical to TRBD2. Germline CDR1 is SGHVS and CDR2 is FNYEAQ. The V gene end was trimmed by 1 base and the J gene end by 3 bases; junction bases not matched to a gene: 6. This CDR3 contains 16 residues. In DNA form, the CDR3 reads TGTGCCAGCAGCTTAGGACCCAGCGGGAGAACAGATACGCAGTATTTT. This codes for CASSLGPSGRTDTQYF.

CDR3 DNA: TGTGCCAGCAGCCTACCTACAGGGTCGATCGGGGAGCTGTTTTTT. Its protein product is CASSLPTGSIGELFF. This chain links TRBV7-2 with TRBJ2-2; a weak D match, TRBD1 (6 bases). The CDR3 has 15 residues. V gave up 5 bases and J gave up 7 bases, with 17 bases separating them. Germline CDR1 and CDR2: SGHTA and FQGNSA. The complete variable domain, with remaining parts taken from reference TRBV7-2 and TRBJ2-2, reads GAGVSQSPSNKVTEKGKDVELRCDPISGHTALYWYRQSLGQGLEFLIYFQGNSAPDKSGLPSDRFSAERTGGSVSTLTIQRTQQEDSAVYLCASSLPTGSIGELFFGEGSRLTVL.

The table lists this clonotype with a few counts. The chain recombines TRBV4-2 with TRBJ1-3; possible D gene TRBD1, 5 bases. CDR3 length: 15 residues. V lost 4 bases, J lost 2 bases, and 12 bases lay in between. The germline V gene has CDR1 LGHNA and CDR2 YNFKEQ. The CDR3 nucleotides are TGTGCCAGCAGCCGTCCGGGGGTAACTGGAAACACCATATATTTT. Its translation: CASSRPGVTGNTIYF.

This chain connects TRBV28 to TRBJ2-1, with TRBD2 matching 11 bases. Trimming at V came to 6 bases and at J to 4 bases, leaving 5 bases not matched to a gene. There are 15 residues in the CDR3. The germline gives CDR1 MDHEN, CDR2 SYDVKM. The DNA of the CDR3 is TGTGCCAGCAGATTCAGACTAGCGGGGTACAATGAGCAGTTCTTC. This sequence encodes CASRFRLAGYNEQFF.

The rearrangement links TRBV6-1 to TRBJ2-7; D unresolved. Trimming left V 1 base short and J 3 bases short, with 4 bases between. The CDR3 contains 12 residues. Germline V gene sequence: CDR1 MNHNS, CDR2 SASEGT. CDR3 residues: CASSEVGYEQYF. CDR3 DNA: TGTGCCAGCAGTGAAGTCGGCTACGAGCAGTACTTC.

This clonotype was observed a handful of times. The CDR3 bases are TGCAGCGTTACGACAGGATGGGAGACCCAGTACTTC. It encodes CSVTTGWETQYF. The chain couples TRBV29-1 to TRBJ2-5; perhaps TRBD1 as D (6 bases). The V gene lost 5 bases and the J gene lost 5 bases, with 12 bases spanning the gap. This CDR3 is 12 amino acids long. Germline assignment: CDR1 SQVTM and CDR2 ANQGSEA.